The rows below give T cell receptor beta chains drawn from one sample of a study of shared clonotypes between healthy human individuals. Some clones are missing from TCRdb's copy, which holds only in-frame ones; the method was immunoSEQ multiplex PCR. The sample has some 2,500,000 clones, under 95% seen once; the top ten hold 0.37%. The sample was naive CD4+ T cells from PBMCs. All receptors come from a young man in good health. Some clones in this sample may be carry-over from other donors' samples. The CDR3 runs from the conserved cysteine through the conserved F or W.

TRBJ1-1	TRBV29-1	CSVVTGSETEAFF
TRBJ2-1	TRBV27	CASSLFGLRREGDEQFF
TRBJ1-1	TRBV29-1	CSVARANTEAFF
TRBJ2-1	TRBV19	CASCSIASPFAEQFF
TRBJ2-5	TRBV4-1	CASSTLAVLQETQYF
TRBJ2-7	TRBV28	CASINGGIPYEQYF
TRBJ2-5	TRBV5-1	CASRLGGGQVIQETQYF
TRBJ2-1	TRBV30	CAWSRYNEQFF
TRBJ1-5	TRBV6-5	CASARDPGQGLPQHF
TRBJ1-5	TRBV7-9	CATHWELHRNQPQHF
TRBJ1-6	TRBV6-6	CASRVSDSPLHF
TRBJ2-2	TRBV12-5	CASGLLGPARDTGELFF
TRBJ2-2	TRBV28	CASSLVGGGGGELFF
TRBJ2-2	TRBV7-3	CASSLTAQNTGELFF
TRBJ1-1	TRBV5-4	CASSLEGGRAEAFF
TRBJ2-7	TRBV11-2	CASSLWANPPYEQYF
TRBJ2-3	TRBV18	CASSLWGSTDTQYF
TRBJ1-1	TRBV7-9	CASSVRSNTEAFF
TRBJ2-2	TRBV9	CASSGRLTGELFF
TRBJ2-3	TRBV15	CATSRDSTGFTDTQYF
TRBJ1-4	TRBV5-5	CASSSVIHPGEKLFF
TRBJ2-5	TRBV6-5	CASSAKTSGQETQYF
TRBJ2-6	TRBV19	CASTDYSGANVLTF
TRBJ2-1	TRBV29-1	CSPWGGKGSYNEQFF
TRBJ1-1	TRBV6-1	CASRAGGVNTEAFF
TRBJ2-1	TRBV15	CATSRDPSYNEQFF
TRBJ2-1	TRBV5-1	CASSLSLAGVAPSNEQFF
TRBJ1-3	TRBV28	CASRGSGGGISGNTIYF
TRBJ1-2	TRBV28	CASSPKIYGYTF
TRBJ1-5	TRBV6-6	CASSPGHLGSNQPQHF
TRBJ1-3	TRBV28	CASNTGGTGNTIYF
TRBJ1-1	TRBV11-1	CASSLISANTEAFF
TRBJ2-1	TRBV7-2	CASSRTGSYNEQFF
TRBJ2-3	TRBV6-5	CASSVIAGTDTQYF
TRBJ1-5	TRBV18	CASSTGRGNQPQHF
TRBJ1-1	TRBV27	CASSLISGDTEAFF
TRBJ1-1	TRBV28	CASKLKAGRHTEAFF
TRBJ2-2	TRBV7-2	CASSLAPANTGELFF
TRBJ1-1	TRBV29-1	CSARTTNTEAFF
TRBJ1-3	TRBV15	CATSRDYQGSRNTIYF
TRBJ2-2	TRBV7-3	CASSRLASNTGELFF
TRBJ2-1	TRBV5-1	CASSSLTSGTVDEQFF
TRBJ2-3	TRBV7-3	CASSLKGLAGSTDTQYF